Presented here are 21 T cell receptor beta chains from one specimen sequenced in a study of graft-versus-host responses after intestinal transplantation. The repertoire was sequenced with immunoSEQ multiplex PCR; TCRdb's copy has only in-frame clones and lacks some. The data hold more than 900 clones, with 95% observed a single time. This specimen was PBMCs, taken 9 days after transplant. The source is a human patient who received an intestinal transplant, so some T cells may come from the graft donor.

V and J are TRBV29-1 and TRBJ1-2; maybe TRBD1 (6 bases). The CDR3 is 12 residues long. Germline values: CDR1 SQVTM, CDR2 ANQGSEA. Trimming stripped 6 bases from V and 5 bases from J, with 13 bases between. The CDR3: CSVPDRTYGYTF. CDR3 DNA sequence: TGCAGCGTACCCGACAGGACGTATGGCTACACCTTC. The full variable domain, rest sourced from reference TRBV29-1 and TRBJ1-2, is SAVISQKPSRDICQRGTSLTIQCQVDSQVTMMFWYRQQPGQSLTLIATANQGSEATYESGFVIDKFPISRPNLTFSTLTVSNMSPEDSSIYLCSVPDRTYGYTFGSGTRLTVV.

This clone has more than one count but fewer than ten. Here the CDR3 reads CASSEPGQAYEQYF. Written as DNA, the CDR3 is TGTGCCAGCAGTGAACCCGGACAAGCCTACGAGCAGTACTTC. The rearrangement uses TRBV2 and TRBJ2-7; D possibly corresponds to TRBD1 (5 bases). The germline V and J ends were trimmed by 2 bases and 2 bases, with 10 bases remaining between them. This CDR3 is built from 14 residues. Germline V CDR1 and CDR2: SNHLY, FYNNEI.

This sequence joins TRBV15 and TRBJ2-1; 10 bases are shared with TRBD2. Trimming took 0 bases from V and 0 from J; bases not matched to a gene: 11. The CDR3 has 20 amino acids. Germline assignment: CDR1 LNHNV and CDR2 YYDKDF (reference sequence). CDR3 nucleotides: TGTGCCACCAGCAGAGATCTTGGGGCTAGCGGGGGTAGCTCCTACAATGAGCAGTTCTTC. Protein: CATSRDLGASGGSSYNEQFF.

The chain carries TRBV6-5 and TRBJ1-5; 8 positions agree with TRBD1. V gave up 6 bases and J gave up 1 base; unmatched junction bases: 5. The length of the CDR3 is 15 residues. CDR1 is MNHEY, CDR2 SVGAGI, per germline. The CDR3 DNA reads TGTGCCAGCAGGCAAAACAGGGGGAGCAATCAGCCCCAGCATTTT. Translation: CASRQNRGSNQPQHF.

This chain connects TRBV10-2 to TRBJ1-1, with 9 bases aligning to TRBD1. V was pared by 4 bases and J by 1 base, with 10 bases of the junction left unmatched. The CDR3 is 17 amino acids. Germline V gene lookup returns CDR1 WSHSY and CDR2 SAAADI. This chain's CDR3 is CASSAHRGPNPNTEAFF. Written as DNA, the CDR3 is TGCGCCAGCAGTGCTCACAGGGGGCCGAACCCGAACACTGAAGCTTTCTTT.

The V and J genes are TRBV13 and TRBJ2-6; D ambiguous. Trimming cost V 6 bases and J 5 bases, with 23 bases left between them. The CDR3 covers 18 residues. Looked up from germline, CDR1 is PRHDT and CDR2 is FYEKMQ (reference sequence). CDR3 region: CASSRRKLRQSRANVLTF. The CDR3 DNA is TGTGCCAGCAGTCGCCGGAAGCTGAGACAAAGTCGGGCCAACGTCCTGACTTTC.

CDR3 in DNA: TGTGCCAGCAGCAAAGGGAGCAACCTTTTTAGCACAGATACGCAGTATTTT. Its protein product is CASSKGSNLFSTDTQYF. This chain joins TRBV21-1 and TRBJ2-3; no check of the table's D call, TRBD2, against the DNA was made. TRBV21-1 is shown as a pseudogene. The CDR3 totals 17 residues.

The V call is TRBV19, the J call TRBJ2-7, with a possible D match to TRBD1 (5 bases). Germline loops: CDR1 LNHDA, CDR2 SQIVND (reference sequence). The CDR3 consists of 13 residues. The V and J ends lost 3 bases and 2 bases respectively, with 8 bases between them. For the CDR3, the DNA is TGTGCCAGTAGTATGACAGTCACCTACGAGCAGTACTTC. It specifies CASSMTVTYEQYF. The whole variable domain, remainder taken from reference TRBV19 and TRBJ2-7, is DGGITQSPKYLFRKEGQNVTLSCEQNLNHDAMYWYRQDPGQGLRLIYYSQIVNDFQKGDIAEGYSVSREKKESFPLTVTSAQKNPTAFYLCASSMTVTYEQYFGPGTRLTVT.

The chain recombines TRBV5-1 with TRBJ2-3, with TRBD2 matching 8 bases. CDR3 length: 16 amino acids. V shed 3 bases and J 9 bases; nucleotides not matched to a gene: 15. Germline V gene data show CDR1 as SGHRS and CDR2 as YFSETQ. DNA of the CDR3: TGCGCCAGCAGCTCCTCAGGCGGGGGGATCTTGTCAACGCAGTATTTT. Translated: CASSSSGGGILSTQYF.

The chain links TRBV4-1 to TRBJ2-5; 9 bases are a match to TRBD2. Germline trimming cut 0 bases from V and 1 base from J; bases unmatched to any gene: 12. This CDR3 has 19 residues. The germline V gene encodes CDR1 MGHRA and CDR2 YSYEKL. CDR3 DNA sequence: TGCGCCAGCAGCCAAGATTCCCCCCTTAGACTAGCGGCCCAAGAGACCCAGTACTTC. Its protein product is CASSQDSPLRLAAQETQYF.

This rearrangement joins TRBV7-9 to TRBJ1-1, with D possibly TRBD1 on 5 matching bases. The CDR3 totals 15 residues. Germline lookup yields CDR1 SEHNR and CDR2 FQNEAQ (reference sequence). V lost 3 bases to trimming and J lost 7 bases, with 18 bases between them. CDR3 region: CASSFPPGREGEAFF. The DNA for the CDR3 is TGTGCCAGCAGCTTCCCCCCGGGCAGGGAAGGTGAAGCTTTCTTT.

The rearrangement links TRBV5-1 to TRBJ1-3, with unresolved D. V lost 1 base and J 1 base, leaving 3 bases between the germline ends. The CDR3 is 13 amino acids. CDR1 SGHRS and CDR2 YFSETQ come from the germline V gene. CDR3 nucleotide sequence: TGCGCCAGCAGCTTGATATCTGGAAACACCATATATTTT. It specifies CASSLISGNTIYF.

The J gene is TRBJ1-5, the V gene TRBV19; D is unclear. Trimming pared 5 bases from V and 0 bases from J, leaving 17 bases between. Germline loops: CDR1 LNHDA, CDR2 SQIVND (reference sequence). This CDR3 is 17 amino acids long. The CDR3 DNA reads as TGTGCCAGTAGTTCCAGGTCCCTTCTTTATAGCAATCAGCCCCAGCATTTT. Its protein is CASSSRSLLYSNQPQHF.

CDR3 residues: CSVRGGDDYGYTF. CDR3 nucleotide sequence: TGCAGCGTTCGAGGGGGGGATGACTATGGCTACACCTTC. V is TRBV29-1 and J is TRBJ1-2; the D gene is possibly TRBD1 (6 bases). Germline V gene sequence: CDR1 SQVTM, CDR2 ANQGSEA. The length of the CDR3 is 13 residues. V was clipped by 5 bases and J by 3 bases, with 13 bases between them.

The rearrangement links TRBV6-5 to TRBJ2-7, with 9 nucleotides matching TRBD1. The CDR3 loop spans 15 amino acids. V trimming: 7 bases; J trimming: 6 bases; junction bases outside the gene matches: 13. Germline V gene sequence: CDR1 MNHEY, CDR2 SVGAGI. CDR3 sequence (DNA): TGTGCCAGCACCCCCTCCGGGACAGGGTTTTTCGAGCAGTACTTC. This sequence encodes CASTPSGTGFFEQYF.

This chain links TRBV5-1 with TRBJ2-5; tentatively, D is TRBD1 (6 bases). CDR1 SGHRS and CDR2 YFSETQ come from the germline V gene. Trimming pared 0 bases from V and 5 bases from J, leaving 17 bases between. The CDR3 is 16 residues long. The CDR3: CASSLDPGQQGETQYF. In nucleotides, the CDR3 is TGCGCCAGCAGCTTGGACCCCGGACAGCAGGGGGAGACCCAGTACTTC.

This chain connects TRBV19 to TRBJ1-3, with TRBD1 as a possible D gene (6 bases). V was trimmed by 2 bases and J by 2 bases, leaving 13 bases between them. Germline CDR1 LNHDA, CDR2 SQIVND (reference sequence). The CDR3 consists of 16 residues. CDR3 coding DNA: TGTGCCAGTAGTATATCGTGGGGGCACCCTGGAAACACCATATATTTT. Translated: CASSISWGHPGNTIYF.

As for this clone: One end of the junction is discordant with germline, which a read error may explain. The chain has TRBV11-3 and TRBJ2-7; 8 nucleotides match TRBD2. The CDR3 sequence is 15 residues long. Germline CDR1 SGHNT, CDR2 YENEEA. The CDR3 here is CASSLAPGGPYEQYF. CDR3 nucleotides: TGTGCTAGCAGCTTAGCCCCGGGGGGGCCTTACGAGCAGTACTTC.

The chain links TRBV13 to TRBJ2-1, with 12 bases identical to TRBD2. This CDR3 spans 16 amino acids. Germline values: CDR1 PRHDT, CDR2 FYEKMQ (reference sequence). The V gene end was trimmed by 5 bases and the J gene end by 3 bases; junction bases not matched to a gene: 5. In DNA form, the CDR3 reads TGTGCCAGCAGCCCTCTAGCGGGAGGGCGCTACAATGAGCAGTTCTTC. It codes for CASSPLAGGRYNEQFF.

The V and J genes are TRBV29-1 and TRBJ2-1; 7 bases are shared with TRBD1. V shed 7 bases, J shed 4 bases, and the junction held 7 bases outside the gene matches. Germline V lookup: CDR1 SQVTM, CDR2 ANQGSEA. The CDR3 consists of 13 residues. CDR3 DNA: TGCAGCGGGCAGGGGGAGAAATACAATGAGCAGTTCTTC. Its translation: CSGQGEKYNEQFF.

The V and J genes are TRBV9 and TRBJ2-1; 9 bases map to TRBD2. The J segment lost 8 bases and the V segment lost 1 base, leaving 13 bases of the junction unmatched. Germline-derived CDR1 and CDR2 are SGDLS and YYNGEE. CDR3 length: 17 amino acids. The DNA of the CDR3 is TGTGCCAGCAGCGTAACCTTCGCGGGAGGGCCACGTGATGAGCAGTTCTTC. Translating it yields CASSVTFAGGPRDEQFF.